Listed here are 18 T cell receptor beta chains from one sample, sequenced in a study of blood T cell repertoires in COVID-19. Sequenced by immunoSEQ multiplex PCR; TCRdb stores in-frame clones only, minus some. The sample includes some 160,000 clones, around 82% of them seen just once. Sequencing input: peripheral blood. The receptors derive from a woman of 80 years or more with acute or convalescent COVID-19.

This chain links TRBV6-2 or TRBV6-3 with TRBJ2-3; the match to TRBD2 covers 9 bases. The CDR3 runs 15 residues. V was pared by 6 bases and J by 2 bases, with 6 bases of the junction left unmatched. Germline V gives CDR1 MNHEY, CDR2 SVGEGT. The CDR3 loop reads CASSWGLAATDTQYF. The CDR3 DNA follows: TGTGCCAGCAGCTGGGGACTAGCCGCCACAGATACGCAGTATTTT.

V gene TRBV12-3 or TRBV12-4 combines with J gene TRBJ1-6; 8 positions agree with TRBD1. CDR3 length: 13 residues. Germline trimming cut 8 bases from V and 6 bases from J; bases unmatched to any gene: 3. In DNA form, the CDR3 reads TGTGCCAGCGGGACAGGACCTAATTCACCCCTCCACTTT. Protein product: CASGTGPNSPLHF.

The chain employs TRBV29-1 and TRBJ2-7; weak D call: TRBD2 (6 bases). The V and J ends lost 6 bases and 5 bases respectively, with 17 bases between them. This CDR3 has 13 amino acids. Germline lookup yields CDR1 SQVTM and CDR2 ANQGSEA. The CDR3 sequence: CSVHWGVWDEQYF. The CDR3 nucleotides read TGCAGCGTCCACTGGGGGGTGTGGGACGAGCAGTACTTC.

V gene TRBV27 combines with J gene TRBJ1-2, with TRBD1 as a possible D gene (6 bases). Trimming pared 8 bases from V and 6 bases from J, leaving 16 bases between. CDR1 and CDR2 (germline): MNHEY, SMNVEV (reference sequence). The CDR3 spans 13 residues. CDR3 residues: CASGLRGFHGYTF. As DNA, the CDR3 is TGTGCCAGCGGACTCAGGGGTTTCCATGGCTACACCTTC.

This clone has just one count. The CDR3 sequence is CASRFGLAGGPHNEQFF. The CDR3, as DNA: TGTGCCAGCAGATTTGGACTAGCGGGAGGGCCACACAATGAGCAGTTCTTC. This sequence joins TRBV5-8 and TRBJ2-1; 15 nucleotides line up with TRBD2. Trimming cost V 5 bases and J 5 bases; bases outside gene matches: 8. In germline, CDR1 is SGHTS, CDR2 YDEGEE. This CDR3 region has 17 residues.

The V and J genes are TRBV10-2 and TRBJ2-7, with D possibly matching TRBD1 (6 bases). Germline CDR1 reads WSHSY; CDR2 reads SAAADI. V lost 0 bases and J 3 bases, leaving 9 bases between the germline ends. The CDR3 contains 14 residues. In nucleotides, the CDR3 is TGCGCCAGCAGTGAGTCTGGACAGCACTACGAGCAGTACTTC. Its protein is CASSESGQHYEQYF.

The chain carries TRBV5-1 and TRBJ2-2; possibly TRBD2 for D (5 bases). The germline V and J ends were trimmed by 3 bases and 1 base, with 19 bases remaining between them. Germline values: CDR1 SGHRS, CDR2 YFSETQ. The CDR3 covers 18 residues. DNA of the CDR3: TGCGCCAGCAGCTCATACGGGGTGGGAGCCGAGAACACCGGGGAGCTGTTTTTT. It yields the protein CASSSYGVGAENTGELFF.

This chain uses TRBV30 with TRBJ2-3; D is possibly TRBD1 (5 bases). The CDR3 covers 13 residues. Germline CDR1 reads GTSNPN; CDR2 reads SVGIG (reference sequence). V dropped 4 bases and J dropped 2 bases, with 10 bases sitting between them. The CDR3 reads CAWMGPHTDTQYF. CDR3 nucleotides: TGTGCCTGGATGGGGCCTCACACAGATACGCAGTATTTT.

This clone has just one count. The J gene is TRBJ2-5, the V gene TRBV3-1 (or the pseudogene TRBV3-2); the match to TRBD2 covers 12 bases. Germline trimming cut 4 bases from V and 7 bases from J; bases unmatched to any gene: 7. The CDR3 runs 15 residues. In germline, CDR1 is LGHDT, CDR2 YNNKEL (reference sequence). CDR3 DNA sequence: TGTGCCAGCAGCCTAGGGACTAGCGGGTACGGGACCCAGTACTTC. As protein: CASSLGTSGYGTQYF.

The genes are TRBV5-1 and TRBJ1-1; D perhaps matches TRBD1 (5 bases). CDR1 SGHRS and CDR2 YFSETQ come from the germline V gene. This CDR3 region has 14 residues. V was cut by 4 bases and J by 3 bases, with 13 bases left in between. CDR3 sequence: CASSPSGDHTEAFF. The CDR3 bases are TGCGCCAGCAGCCCTTCGGGGGATCACACTGAAGCTTTCTTT.

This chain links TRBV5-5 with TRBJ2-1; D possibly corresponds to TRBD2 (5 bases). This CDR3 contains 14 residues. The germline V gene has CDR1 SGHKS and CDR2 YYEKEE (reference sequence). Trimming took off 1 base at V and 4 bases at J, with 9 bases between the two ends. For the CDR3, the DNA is TGTGCCAGCAGCTTGACGGGATTATACAATGAGCAGTTCTTC. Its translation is CASSLTGLYNEQFF.

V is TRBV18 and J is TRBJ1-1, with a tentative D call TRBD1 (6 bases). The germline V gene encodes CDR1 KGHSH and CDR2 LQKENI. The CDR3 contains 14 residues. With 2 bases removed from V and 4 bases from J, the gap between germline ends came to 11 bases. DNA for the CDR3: TGTGCCAGCTCACCAGTCCAGGGGAGCACTGAAGCTTTCTTT. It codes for CASSPVQGSTEAFF. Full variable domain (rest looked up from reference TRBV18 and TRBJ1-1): NAGVMQNPRHLVRRRGQEARLRCSPMKGHSHVYWYRQLPEEGLKFMVYLQKENIIDESGMPKERFSAEFPKEGPSILRIQQVVRGDSAAYFCASSPVQGSTEAFFGQGTRLTVV.

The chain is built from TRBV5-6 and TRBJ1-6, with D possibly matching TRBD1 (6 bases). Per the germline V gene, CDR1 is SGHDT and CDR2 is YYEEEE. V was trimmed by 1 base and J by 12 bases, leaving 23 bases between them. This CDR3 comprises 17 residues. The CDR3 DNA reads TGTGCCAGCAGCTTGTATGGACAGATACTACATGGGGTACCCCTCCACTTT. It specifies CASSLYGQILHGVPLHF.

CDR3 sequence: CASSVEGTSGSWETQYF. The CDR3 DNA reads TGTGCCAGCAGCGTAGAAGGGACTAGCGGGAGTTGGGAGACCCAGTACTTC. The V and J genes are TRBV9 and TRBJ2-5; 14 bases are a match to TRBD2. The CDR3 contains 17 residues. V shed 0 bases and J 5 bases; nucleotides not matched to a gene: 6. CDR1 is SGDLS and CDR2 is YYNGEE in the germline V gene.

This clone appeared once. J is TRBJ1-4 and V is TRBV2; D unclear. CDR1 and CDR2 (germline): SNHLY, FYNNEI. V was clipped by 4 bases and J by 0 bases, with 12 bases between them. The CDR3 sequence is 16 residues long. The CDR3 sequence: CASSAFRPATNEKLFF. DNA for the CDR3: TGTGCCAGCAGTGCATTCAGGCCCGCAACTAATGAAAAACTGTTTTTT. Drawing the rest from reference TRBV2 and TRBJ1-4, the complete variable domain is EPEVTQTPSHQVTQMGQEVILRCVPISNHLYFYWYRQILGQKVEFLVSFYNNEISEKSEIFDDQFSVERPDGSNFTLKIRSTKLEDSAMYFCASSAFRPATNEKLFFGSGTQLSVL.

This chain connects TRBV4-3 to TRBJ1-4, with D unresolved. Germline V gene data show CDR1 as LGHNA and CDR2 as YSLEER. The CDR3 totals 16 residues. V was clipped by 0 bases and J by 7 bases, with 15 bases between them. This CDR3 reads CASSQEIGRIGEKLFF. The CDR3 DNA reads TGCGCCAGCAGCCAAGAAATCGGGAGGATAGGTGAAAAACTGTTTTTT.

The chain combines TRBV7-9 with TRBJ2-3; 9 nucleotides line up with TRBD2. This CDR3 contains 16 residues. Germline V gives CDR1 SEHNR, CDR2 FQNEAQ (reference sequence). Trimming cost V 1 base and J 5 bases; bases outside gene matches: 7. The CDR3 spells CASSLGIAGVGDTQYF. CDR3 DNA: TGTGCCAGCAGCTTAGGGATAGCGGGAGTTGGAGATACGCAGTATTTT.

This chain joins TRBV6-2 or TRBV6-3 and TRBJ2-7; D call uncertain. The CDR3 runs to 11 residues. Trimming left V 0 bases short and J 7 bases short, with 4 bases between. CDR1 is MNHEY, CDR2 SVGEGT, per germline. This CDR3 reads CASSYSSEQYF. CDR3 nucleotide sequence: TGTGCCAGCAGTTACTCTTCAGAGCAGTACTTC.